Listed below are T cell receptor beta chains from one sample, sequenced in a study of T cell responses to AZD1222 COVID-19 vaccine. Data came from immunoSEQ multiplex PCR; TCRdb stores just in-frame clones and leaves some out. The sample has about 130,000 clones, 80% to 95% seen once. The sample was peripheral blood, taken 28 days after the second AZD1222 dose. The receptors stem from an adult who received the AZD1222 COVID-19 vaccine. CDR3s include the opening cysteine and the closing phenylalanine or tryptophan. A D gene is named only where the DNA matches it firmly. Clone size is shown for a subset of rows, as once, few, many or a class of expanded clone.

D	V	J	size	CDR3	DNA
TRBD1	TRBV6-2/TRBV6-3	TRBJ1-2	NA	CASSRTGGIDYTF	TGTGCCAGCAGTCGAACAGGGGGTATTGACTACACCTTC
NA	TRBV29-1	TRBJ1-3	once	CSVEERLPGNTIYF	TGCAGCGTTGAAGAGAGGCTTCCTGGAAACACCATATATTTT
NA	TRBV20-1	TRBJ2-2	once	CSASDPDYLYTGELFF	TGCAGTGCTAGTGACCCGGACTACCTCTATACCGGGGAGCTGTTTTTT
TRBD1	TRBV9	TRBJ2-7	NA	CASSKTGVREQYF	TGTGCCAGCAGCAAGACAGGGGTCCGCGAGCAGTACTTC
NA	TRBV6-5	TRBJ2-7	NA	CASSYWQGMDEQYF	TGTGCCAGCAGTTACTGGCAGGGAATGGACGAGCAGTACTTC
NA	TRBV5-6	TRBJ1-3	NA	CASSTGGQLVGNTIYF	TGTGCCAGCAGCACCGGCGGACAGCTAGTCGGAAACACCATATATTTT
TRBD2	TRBV9	TRBJ2-2	NA	CASSYTSLAGNTGELFF	TGTGCCAGCAGTTATACCTCACTAGCGGGAAACACCGGGGAGCTGTTTTTT
TRBD2	TRBV27	TRBJ2-7	few	CASSLSRTSSYEQYF	TGTGCCAGCAGTTTATCCCGGACTAGCTCCTACGAGCAGTACTTC
TRBD1	TRBV11-3	TRBJ2-2	NA	CASSLAAGGLNTGELFF	TGTGCCAGCAGCTTAGCAGCAGGGGGCCTGAACACCGGGGAGCTGTTTTTT
NA	TRBV18	TRBJ2-7	NA	CASSPEGTPSYEQYF	TGTGCCAGCTCACCGGAGGGCACCCCATCCTACGAGCAGTACTTC
TRBD2	TRBV4-3	TRBJ2-3	NA	CASSQAGTSGVSTDTQYF	TGCGCCAGCAGCCAAGCGGGGACTAGCGGGGTTAGCACAGATACGCAGTATTTT
NA	TRBV29-1	TRBJ1-2	NA	CSVDPSAYYGYTF	TGCAGCGTTGACCCGTCAGCTTACTATGGCTACACCTTC
TRBD1	TRBV4-3	TRBJ1-2	once	CASSQGTVGYTF	TGCGCCAGCAGCCAGGGGACAGTCGGCTACACCTTC
TRBD1	TRBV12-3/TRBV12-4	TRBJ1-2	NA	CASSLGTGYGYTF	TGTGCCAGCAGTTTGGGGACAGGGTATGGCTACACCTTC
NA	TRBV19	TRBJ2-1	NA	CASSPRNNEQFF	TGTGCCAGTAGTCCACGCAACAATGAGCAGTTCTTC
TRBD1	TRBV18	TRBJ1-5	NA	CASSQGTGTSNQPQHF	TGTGCCAGCTCACAAGGGACAGGTACAAGCAATCAGCCCCAGCATTTT
NA	TRBV18	TRBJ2-6	NA	CASSPGEANVLTF	TGTGCCAGCTCACCAGGGGAAGCCAACGTCCTGACTTTC
TRBD2	TRBV19	TRBJ2-3	NA	CASRPHSGDTDTQYF	TGTGCCAGTAGGCCCCATAGCGGGGACACAGATACGCAGTATTTT
TRBD1	TRBV11-2	TRBJ2-3	NA	CASSFSDRGGRDTQYF	TGTGCCAGCAGCTTTTCGGACAGGGGAGGAAGAGATACGCAGTATTTT
NA	TRBV5-5	TRBJ2-7	NA	CASSFTILNGEQYF	TGTGCCAGCAGCTTCACTATCTTAAACGGGGAGCAGTACTTC
NA	TRBV12-3/TRBV12-4	TRBJ1-5	NA	CASSPGAQPQHF	TGTGCCAGCAGTCCCGGGGCTCAGCCCCAGCATTTT
NA	TRBV30	TRBJ2-3	NA	CAWSIYTDTQYF	TGTGCCTGGAGCATCTACACAGATACGCAGTATTTT
NA	TRBV28	TRBJ1-1	NA	CASSSGQNTEAFF	TGTGCCAGCAGTTCCGGACAAAACACTGAAGCTTTCTTT
NA	TRBV5-6	TRBJ2-7	NA	CASSLGGAGSYEQYF	TGTGCCAGCAGCCTGGGGGGCGCGGGCTCCTACGAGCAGTACTTC
TRBD1	TRBV29-1	TRBJ1-5	NA	CSGGQGLNQPQHF	TGCAGCGGGGGACAGGGTCTCAATCAGCCCCAGCATTTT
NA	TRBV12-3/TRBV12-4	TRBJ2-7	NA	CASSWTYEQYF	TGTGCCAGCAGTTGGACCTACGAGCAGTACTTC
NA	TRBV6-5	TRBJ1-1	NA	CACRQAVNTEAFF	TGTGCCTGTCGACAGGCTGTGAACACTGAAGCTTTCTTT
TRBD1	TRBV27	TRBJ2-2	NA	CASSPRQGNTGELFF	TGTGCCAGCAGTCCCCGACAGGGCAACACCGGGGAGCTGTTTTTT
NA	TRBV6-1	TRBJ2-1	once	CASSEGSSSYNEQFF	TGTGCCAGCAGTGAAGGCAGTAGCTCCTACAATGAGCAGTTCTTC
TRBD2	TRBV2	TRBJ2-3	once	CASRSAGGGTDTQYF	TGTGCCAGCAGATCAGCGGGAGGAGGGACAGATACGCAGTATTTT
NA	TRBV27	TRBJ1-4	NA	CASSLYEKLFF	TGTGCCAGCAGTTTGTATGAAAAACTGTTTTTT
NA	TRBV24-1	TRBJ1-3	NA	CATRATGGNTIYF	TGTGCCACCAGGGCCACCGGTGGAAACACCATATATTTT
TRBD1	TRBV5-1	TRBJ2-7	NA	CASSSGQGSSYEQYF	TGCGCCAGCAGCTCGGGACAGGGGAGCTCCTACGAGCAGTACTTC
TRBD1	TRBV6-5	TRBJ1-1	NA	CASSYSTRGRTEAFF	TGTGCCAGCAGTTACTCGACCAGGGGGCGTACTGAAGCTTTCTTT
NA	TRBV27	TRBJ2-3	NA	CASSTRESTDTQYF	TGTGCCAGCAGTACTCGCGAGAGCACAGATACGCAGTATTTT
NA	TRBV5-4	TRBJ2-2	NA	CASSLNGGHGELFF	TGTGCCAGCAGCTTGAACGGGGGCCACGGGGAGCTGTTTTTT
NA	TRBV5-8	TRBJ1-6	NA	CASSSSYNSPLHF	TGTGCCAGCTCAAGCTCCTATAATTCACCCCTCCACTTT
TRBD1	TRBV5-1	TRBJ2-7	few	CASSSTGGRDYEQYF	TGCGCCAGCAGCAGTACAGGGGGCAGGGACTACGAGCAGTACTTC
NA	TRBV28	TRBJ1-2	NA	CASSLAGPANYGYTF	TGTGCCAGCAGTTTAGCGGGGCCCGCTAACTATGGCTACACCTTC
NA	TRBV29-1	TRBJ2-7	NA	CSVAKLGDSEQYF	TGCAGCGTTGCTAAGTTGGGGGATAGCGAGCAGTACTTC
NA	TRBV7-8	TRBJ2-7	NA	CASSYSGTSYEQYF	TGTGCCAGCAGCTATTCCGGGACCTCCTACGAGCAGTACTTC
TRBD1	TRBV19	TRBJ2-7	NA	CASSTDPTGNEQYF	TGTGCCAGTAGTACCGACCCGACAGGGAACGAGCAGTACTTC
TRBD1	TRBV7-8	TRBJ1-2	NA	CASSLGQGEDGYTF	TGTGCCAGCAGCTTAGGACAGGGGGAGGATGGCTACACCTTC
NA	TRBV6-5	TRBJ2-7	NA	CASSFTDYEQYF	TGTGCCAGCAGTTTCACAGACTACGAGCAGTACTTC
NA	TRBV11-2	TRBJ2-7	NA	CASSPSYEQYF	TGTGCCAGCAGCCCATCCTACGAGCAGTACTTC
TRBD1	TRBV15	TRBJ2-2	NA	CATSRPNSGTANTGELFF	TGTGCCACCAGCCGACCCAACTCCGGGACAGCGAACACCGGGGAGCTGTTTTTT
TRBD1	TRBV19	TRBJ2-7	few	CASSTPGQRIEQYF	TGTGCCAGTAGTACCCCGGGACAGAGAATCGAGCAGTACTTC
TRBD1	TRBV29-1	TRBJ2-1	once	CSVDWDRGLNEQFF	TGCAGCGTTGACTGGGACAGGGGGCTTAATGAGCAGTTCTTC
NA	TRBV7-3	TRBJ2-1	NA	CASSTAGLSSYNEQFF	TGTGCCAGCAGTACCGCGGGACTTAGCTCCTACAATGAGCAGTTCTTC
TRBD1	TRBV7-2	TRBJ1-1	NA	CASSPWGQGAAFF	TGTGCCAGCAGCCCGTGGGGCCAGGGGGCGGCTTTCTTT
NA	TRBV5-1	TRBJ1-1	NA	CASSTDNEAFF	TGCGCCAGCAGCACGGACAATGAAGCTTTCTTT
NA	TRBV6-6	TRBJ1-5	NA	CASTPGANQPQHF	TGTGCCAGCACTCCGGGGGCGAATCAGCCCCAGCATTTT
TRBD1	TRBV5-4	TRBJ2-4	NA	CASSLQGAENIQYF	TGTGCCAGCAGCTTACAGGGGGCCGAAAACATTCAGTACTTC
NA	TRBV6-6	TRBJ2-7	NA	CASSYSWDSYEQYF	TGTGCCAGCAGTTACTCTTGGGATTCCTACGAGCAGTACTTC
NA	TRBV7-2	TRBJ2-1	NA	CASSFGAYNEQFF	TGTGCCAGCAGCTTCGGGGCCTACAATGAGCAGTTCTTC
NA	TRBV7-2	TRBJ1-4	NA	CASSLSGIAEKLFF	TGTGCCAGCAGCCTTAGTGGCATAGCGGAAAAACTGTTTTTT